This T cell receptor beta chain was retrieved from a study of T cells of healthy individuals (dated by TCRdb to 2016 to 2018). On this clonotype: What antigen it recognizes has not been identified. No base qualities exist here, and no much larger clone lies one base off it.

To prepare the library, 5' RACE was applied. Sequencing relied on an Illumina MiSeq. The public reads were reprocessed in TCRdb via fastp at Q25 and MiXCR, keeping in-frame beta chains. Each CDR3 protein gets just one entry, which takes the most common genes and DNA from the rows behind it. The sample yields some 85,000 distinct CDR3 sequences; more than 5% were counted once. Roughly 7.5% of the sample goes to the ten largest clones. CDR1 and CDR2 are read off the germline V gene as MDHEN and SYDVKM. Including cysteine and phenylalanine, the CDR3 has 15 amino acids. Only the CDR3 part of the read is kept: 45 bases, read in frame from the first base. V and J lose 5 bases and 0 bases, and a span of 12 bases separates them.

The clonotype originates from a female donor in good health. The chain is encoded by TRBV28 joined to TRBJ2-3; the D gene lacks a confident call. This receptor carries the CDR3 CASSPQGSSTDTQYF. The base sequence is TGTGCCAGCAGTCCCCAAGGCAGTAGCACAGATACGCAGTATTTT.